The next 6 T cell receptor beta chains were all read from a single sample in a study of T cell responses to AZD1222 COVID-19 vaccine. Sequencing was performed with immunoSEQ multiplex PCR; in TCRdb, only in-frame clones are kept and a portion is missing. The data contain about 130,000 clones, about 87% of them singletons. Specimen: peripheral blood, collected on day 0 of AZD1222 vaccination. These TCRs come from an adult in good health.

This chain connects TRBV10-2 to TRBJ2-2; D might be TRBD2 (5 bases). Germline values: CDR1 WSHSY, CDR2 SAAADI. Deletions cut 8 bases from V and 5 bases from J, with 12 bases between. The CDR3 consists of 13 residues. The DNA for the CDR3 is TGCGCCAGCGGACTCTTGGCTACCGGGGAGCTGTTTTTT. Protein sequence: CASGLLATGELFF.

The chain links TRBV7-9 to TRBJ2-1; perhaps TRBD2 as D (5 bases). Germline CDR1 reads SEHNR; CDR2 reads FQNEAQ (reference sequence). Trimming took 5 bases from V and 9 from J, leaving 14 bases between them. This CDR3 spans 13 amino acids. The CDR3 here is CASSRASFGEQFF. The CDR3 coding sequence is TGTGCCAGCAGCCGCGCTAGCTTTGGTGAGCAGTTCTTC.

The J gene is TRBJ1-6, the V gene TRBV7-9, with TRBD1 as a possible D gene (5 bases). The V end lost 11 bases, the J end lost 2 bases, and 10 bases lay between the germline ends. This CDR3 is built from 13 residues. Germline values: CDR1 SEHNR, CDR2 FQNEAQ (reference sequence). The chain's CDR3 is CASGAAYNSPLHF. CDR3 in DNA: TGTGCCTCCGGGGCAGCCTATAATTCACCCCTCCACTTT.

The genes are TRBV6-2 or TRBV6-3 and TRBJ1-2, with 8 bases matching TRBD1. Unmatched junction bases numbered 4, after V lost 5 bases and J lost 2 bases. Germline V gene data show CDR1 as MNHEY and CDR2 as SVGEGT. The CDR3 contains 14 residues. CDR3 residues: CASSHGQGNYGYTF. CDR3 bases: TGTGCCAGCAGTCACGGACAGGGAAACTATGGCTACACCTTC.

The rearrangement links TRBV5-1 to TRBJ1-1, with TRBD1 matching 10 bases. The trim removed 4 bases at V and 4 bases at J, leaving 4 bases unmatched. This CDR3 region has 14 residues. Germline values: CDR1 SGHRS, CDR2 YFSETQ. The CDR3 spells CASSGDRGGTEAFF. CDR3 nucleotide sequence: TGCGCCAGCAGCGGGGACAGGGGAGGCACTGAAGCTTTCTTT.

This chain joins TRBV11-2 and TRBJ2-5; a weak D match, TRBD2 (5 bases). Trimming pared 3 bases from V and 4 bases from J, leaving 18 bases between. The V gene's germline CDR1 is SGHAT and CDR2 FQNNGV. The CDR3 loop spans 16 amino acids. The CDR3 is CASSFGGRVSRETQYF. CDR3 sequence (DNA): TGTGCCAGCAGCTTCGGCGGGCGGGTGAGTCGAGAGACCCAGTACTTC.